The TCR beta chain described here comes from a study of T cell responses to AZD1222 COVID-19 vaccine. This CDR3 contains 13 residues. Trimming at V came to 8 bases and at J to 7 bases, leaving 8 bases not matched to a gene. From germline, CDR1 is SNHLY and CDR2 FYNNEI. This table comes from immunoSEQ multiplex PCR, and its TCRdb copy is limited to in-frame clones, with some not included. This table holds over 65,000 clones, 85% to 90% found once. Second-dose timings of about 4 or about 12 weeks were pooled. Worth noting for this clone: The antigen remains unidentified.

Points from the study as a whole: White British ancestry dominated among donors, who included more females, and clonal diversity was possibly underestimated.

This sequence was found in an adult who received the AZD1222 COVID-19 vaccine. The J gene is TRBJ2-1, the V gene TRBV2; the match to TRBD1 covers 7 bases. Sequencing used peripheral blood, obtained 28 days after the second AZD1222 dose. CDR3 loop: CASGTVLYNEQFF. The CDR3 DNA reads as TGTGCCAGCGGGACAGTCCTTTATAATGAGCAGTTCTTC.